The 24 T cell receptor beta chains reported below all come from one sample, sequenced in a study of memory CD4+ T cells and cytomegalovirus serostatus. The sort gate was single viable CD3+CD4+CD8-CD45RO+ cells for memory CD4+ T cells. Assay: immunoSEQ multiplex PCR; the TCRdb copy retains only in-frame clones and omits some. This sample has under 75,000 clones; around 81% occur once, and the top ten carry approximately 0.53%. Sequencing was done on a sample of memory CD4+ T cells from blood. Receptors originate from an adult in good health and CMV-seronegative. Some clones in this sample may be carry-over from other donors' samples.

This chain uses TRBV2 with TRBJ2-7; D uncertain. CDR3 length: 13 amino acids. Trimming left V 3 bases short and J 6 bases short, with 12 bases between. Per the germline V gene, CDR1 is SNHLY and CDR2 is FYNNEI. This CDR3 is CASSDPRRGEQYF. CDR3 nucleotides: TGTGCCAGCAGTGACCCCCGTCGAGGCGAGCAGTACTTC.

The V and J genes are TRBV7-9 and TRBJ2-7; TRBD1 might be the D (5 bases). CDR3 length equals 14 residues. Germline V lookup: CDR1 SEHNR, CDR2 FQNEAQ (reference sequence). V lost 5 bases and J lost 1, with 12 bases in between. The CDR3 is CASSPTTASYEQYF. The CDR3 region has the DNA TGTGCCAGCAGCCCAACGACAGCGTCCTACGAGCAGTACTTC.

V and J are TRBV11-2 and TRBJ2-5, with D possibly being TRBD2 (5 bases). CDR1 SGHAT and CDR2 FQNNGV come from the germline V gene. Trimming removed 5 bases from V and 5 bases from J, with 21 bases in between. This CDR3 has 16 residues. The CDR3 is CASSDGLNLGEETQYF. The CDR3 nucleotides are TGTGCCAGCAGCGATGGATTAAACTTGGGAGAGGAGACCCAGTACTTC. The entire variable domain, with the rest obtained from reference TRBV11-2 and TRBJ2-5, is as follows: EAGVAQSPRYKIIEKRQSVAFWCNPISGHATLYWYQQILGQGPKLLIQFQNNGVVDDSQLPKDRFSAERLKGVDSTLKIQPAKLEDSAVYLCASSDGLNLGEETQYFGPGTRLLVL.

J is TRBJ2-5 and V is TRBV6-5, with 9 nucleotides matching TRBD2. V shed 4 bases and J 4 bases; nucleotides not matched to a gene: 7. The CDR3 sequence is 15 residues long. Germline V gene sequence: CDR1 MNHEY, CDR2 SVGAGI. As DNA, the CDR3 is TGTGCCAGCAGTTCCCCGAGCGGGGGGCCAGAGACCCAGTACTTC. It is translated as CASSSPSGGPETQYF.

CDR3: CASSALAGPYNEQFF. DNA of the CDR3: TGCGCCAGCAGCGCTCTCGCGGGTCCCTACAATGAGCAGTTCTTC. The chain uses TRBV5-1 and TRBJ2-1, with a weak D call TRBD2 (5 bases). From germline, CDR1 is SGHRS and CDR2 YFSETQ. The germline V and J ends were trimmed by 4 bases and 2 bases, with 13 bases remaining between them. This CDR3 has 15 amino acids.

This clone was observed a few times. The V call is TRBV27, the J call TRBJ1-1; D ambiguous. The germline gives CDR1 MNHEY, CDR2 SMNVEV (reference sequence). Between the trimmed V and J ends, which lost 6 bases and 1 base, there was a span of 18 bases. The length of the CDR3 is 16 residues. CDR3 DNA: TGTGCCAGCAGGAAGGACGGGCCGAATCCGAACACTGAAGCTTTCTTT. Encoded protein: CASRKDGPNPNTEAFF.

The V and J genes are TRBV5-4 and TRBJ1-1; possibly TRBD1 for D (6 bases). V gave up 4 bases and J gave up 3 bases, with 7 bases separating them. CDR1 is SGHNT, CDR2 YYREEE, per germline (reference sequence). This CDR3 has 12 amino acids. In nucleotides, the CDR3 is TGTGCCAGCAGCCCAGGGGACACTGAAGCTTTCTTT. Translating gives CASSPGDTEAFF.

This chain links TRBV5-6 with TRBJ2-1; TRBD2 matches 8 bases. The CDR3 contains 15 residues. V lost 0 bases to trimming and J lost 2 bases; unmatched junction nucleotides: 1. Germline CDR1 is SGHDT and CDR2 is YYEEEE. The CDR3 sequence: CASSLDGRAYNEQFF. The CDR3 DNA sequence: TGTGCCAGCAGCTTGGACGGGAGGGCCTACAATGAGCAGTTCTTC.

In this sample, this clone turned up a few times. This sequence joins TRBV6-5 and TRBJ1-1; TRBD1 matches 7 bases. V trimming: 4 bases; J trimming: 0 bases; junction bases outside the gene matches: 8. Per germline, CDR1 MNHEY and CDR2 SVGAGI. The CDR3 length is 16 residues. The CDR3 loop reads CASSFDRETMNTEAFF. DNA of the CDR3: TGTGCCAGCAGTTTTGACAGGGAAACCATGAACACTGAAGCTTTCTTT.

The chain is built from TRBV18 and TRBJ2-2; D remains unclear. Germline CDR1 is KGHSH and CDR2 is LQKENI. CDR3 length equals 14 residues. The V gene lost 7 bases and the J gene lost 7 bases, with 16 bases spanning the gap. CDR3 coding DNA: TGTGCCAGCTTACAAACCCTGCGCGGCGGGGAGCTGTTTTTT. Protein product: CASLQTLRGGELFF.

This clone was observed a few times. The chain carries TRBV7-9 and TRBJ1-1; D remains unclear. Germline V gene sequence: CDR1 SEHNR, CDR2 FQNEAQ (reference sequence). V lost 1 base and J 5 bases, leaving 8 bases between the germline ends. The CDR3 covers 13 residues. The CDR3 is CASSLGSETEAFF. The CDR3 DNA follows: TGTGCCAGCAGCTTAGGCTCGGAAACTGAAGCTTTCTTT.

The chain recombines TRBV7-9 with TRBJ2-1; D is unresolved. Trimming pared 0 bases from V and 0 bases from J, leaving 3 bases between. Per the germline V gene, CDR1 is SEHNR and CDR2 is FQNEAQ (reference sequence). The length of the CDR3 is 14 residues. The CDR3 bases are TGTGCCAGCAGCTTAGCTGTCTCCTACAATGAGCAGTTCTTC. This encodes CASSLAVSYNEQFF.

CDR3 DNA: TGTGCCAGCAGCGCCCGTACAGGGGACAGCGAGCAGTACTTC. Amino acids: CASSARTGDSEQYF. This chain links TRBV4-2 with TRBJ2-7; 7 bases are a match to TRBD1. Germline-derived CDR1 and CDR2 are LGHNA and YNFKEQ. CDR3 size: 14 residues. After removal of 5 bases from V and 6 bases from J, the junction contained 10 bases not matched to a gene.

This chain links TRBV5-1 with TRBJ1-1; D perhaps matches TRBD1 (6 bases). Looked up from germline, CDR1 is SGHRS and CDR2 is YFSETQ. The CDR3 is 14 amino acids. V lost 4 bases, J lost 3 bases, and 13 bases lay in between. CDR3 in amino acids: CASSRQVPDTEAFF. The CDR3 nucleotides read TGCGCCAGCAGCCGACAGGTCCCGGACACTGAAGCTTTCTTT. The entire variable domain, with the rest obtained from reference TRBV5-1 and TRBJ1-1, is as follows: KAGVTQTPRYLIKTRGQQVTLSCSPISGHRSVSWYQQTPGQGLQFLFEYFSETQRNKGNFPGRFSGRQFSNSRSEMNVSTLELGDSALYLCASSRQVPDTEAFFGQGTRLTVV.

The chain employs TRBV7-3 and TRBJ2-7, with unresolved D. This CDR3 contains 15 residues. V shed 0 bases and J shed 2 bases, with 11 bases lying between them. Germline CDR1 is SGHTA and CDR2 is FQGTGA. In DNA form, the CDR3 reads TGTGCCAGCAGCTTAACTACCGGTAATGCCTACGAGCAGTACTTC. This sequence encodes CASSLTTGNAYEQYF. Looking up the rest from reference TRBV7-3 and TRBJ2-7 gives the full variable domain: GAGVSQTPSNKVTEKGKYVELRCDPISGHTALYWYRQSLGQGPEFLIYFQGTGAADDSGLPNDRFFAVRPEGSVSTLKIQRTERGDSAVYLCASSLTTGNAYEQYFGPGTRLTVT.

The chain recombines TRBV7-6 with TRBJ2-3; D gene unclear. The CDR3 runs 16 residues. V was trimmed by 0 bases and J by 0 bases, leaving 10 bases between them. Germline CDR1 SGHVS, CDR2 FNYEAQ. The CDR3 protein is CASSLAPLISTDTQYF. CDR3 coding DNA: TGTGCCAGCAGCTTAGCGCCTTTGATTAGCACAGATACGCAGTATTTT.

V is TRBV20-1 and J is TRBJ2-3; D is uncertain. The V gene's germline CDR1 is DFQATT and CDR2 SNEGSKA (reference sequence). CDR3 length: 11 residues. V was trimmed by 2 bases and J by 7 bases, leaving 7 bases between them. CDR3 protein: CSARKGHTQYF. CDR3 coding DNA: TGCAGTGCTAGAAAGGGCCATACGCAGTATTTT.

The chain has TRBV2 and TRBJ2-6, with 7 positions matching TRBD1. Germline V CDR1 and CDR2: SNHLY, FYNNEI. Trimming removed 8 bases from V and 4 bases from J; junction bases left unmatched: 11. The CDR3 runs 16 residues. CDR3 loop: CASFETGWYGANVLTF. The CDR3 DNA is TGTGCCAGCTTTGAGACAGGGTGGTACGGGGCCAACGTCCTGACTTTC.

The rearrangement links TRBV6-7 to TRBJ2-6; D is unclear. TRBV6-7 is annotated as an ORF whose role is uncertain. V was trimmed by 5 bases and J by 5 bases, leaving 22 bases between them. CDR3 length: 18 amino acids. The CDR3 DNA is TGTGCCAGCAGTAACACATCGCGTTTACAAAGTCGGGCCAACGTCCTGACTTTC. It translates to CASSNTSRLQSRANVLTF.

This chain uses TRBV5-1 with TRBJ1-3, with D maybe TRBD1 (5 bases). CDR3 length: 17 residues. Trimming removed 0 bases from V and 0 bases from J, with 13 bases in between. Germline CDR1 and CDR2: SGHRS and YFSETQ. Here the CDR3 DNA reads TGCGCCAGCAGCTTGGGTGGAGGGACTTTCTCTGGAAACACCATATATTTT. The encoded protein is CASSLGGGTFSGNTIYF.

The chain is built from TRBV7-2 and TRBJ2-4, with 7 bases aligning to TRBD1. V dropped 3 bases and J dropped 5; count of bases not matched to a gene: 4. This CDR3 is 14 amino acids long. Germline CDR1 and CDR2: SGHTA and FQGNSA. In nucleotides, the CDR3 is TGTGCCAGCAGCTTCGACAGGGTCCAAAACATTCAGTACTTC. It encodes CASSFDRVQNIQYF.

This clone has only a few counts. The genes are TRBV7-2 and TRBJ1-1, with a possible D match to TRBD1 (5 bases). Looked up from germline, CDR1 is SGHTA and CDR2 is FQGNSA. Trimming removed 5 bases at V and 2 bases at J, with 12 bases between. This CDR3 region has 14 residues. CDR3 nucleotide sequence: TGTGCCAGCAGCACAATGCAGGGAAACACTGAAGCTTTCTTT. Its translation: CASSTMQGNTEAFF.

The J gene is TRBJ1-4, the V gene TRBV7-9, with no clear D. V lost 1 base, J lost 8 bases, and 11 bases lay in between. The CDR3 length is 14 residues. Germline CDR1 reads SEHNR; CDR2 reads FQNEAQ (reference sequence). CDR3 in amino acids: CASSLVVAGEKLFF. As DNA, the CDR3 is TGTGCCAGCAGCTTAGTGGTCGCTGGGGAAAAACTGTTTTTT.

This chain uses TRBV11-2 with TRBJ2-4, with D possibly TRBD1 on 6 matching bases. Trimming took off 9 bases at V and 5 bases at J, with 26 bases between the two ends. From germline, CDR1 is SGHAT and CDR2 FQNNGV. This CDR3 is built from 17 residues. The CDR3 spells CASRLIRGAGHQNIQYF. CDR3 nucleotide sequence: TGTGCCAGTCGTTTAATCAGGGGTGCCGGCCATCAAAACATTCAGTACTTC.